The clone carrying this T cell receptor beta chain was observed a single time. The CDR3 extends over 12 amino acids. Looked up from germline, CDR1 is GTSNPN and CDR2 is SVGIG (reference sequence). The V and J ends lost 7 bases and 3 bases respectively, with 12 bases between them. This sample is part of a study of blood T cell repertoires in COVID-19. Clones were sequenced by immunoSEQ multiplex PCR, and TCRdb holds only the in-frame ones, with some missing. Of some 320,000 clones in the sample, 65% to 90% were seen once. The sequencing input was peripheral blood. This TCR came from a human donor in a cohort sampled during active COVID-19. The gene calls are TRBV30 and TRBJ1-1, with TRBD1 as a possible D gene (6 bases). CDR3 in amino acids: CALDRPDTEAFF. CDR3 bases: TGTGCCTTAGACAGGCCGGACACTGAAGCTTTCTTT.